The clone carrying this T cell receptor beta chain has only a few counts. What it binds is unknown. Every sorted population was more than 95% pure. Germline lookup yields CDR1 SEHNR and CDR2 FQNEAQ (reference sequence). V dropped 5 bases and J dropped 2; count of bases not matched to a gene: 5. The CDR3 has 14 amino acids. These data are taken from a study of beta chain features in type 1 diabetes. Regarding the study as a whole: VDJ junctions sequenced from type 1 diabetes patients showed fewer insertions and more deletions. Shortening that was moderate but significant affected the TCRB CDR3s of Type 1 diabetes patients in all four CD4+ subsets.

Sequenced material consisted of expressed TCRB transcripts (all of the isolated RNA was reverse transcribed). Some clones are missing from TCRdb's copy, which holds only in-frame ones; the method was immunoSEQ multiplex PCR. Among some 290,000 clones, approximately 14% were seen once, and the ten largest hold approximately 0.015%. The source material was naive CD4+ T cells from blood. This chain connects TRBV7-9 to TRBJ1-1; 7 nucleotides line up with TRBD1. This sequence was found in a young man with type 1 diabetes. CDR3 amino acids: CASSMGQLNTEAFF. DNA for the CDR3: TGTGCCAGCAGCATGGGACAGCTAAACACTGAAGCTTTCTTT.